This T cell receptor beta chain was sequenced in a study of CXCR3-negative and CXCR3-positive naive CD8 T cells. The study, taken as a whole, reports: PBMCs showed partially decreased CXCR3 expression after cryopreservation, and most assays used fresh PBMCs. No difference in surface CD5 was seen between naive subsets, and TCR strength was inferred from TRB CDR3 properties.

The CDR3 spans 12 residues. Looked up from germline, CDR1 is SGDLS and CDR2 is YYNGEE. The TRB cDNA libraries were prepared by 5' RACE with UMI labels. TCRdb re-called the 5' RACE reads and catalogs CDR3 proteins one per entry, DNA excluded. The sample totals approximately 70,000 distinct CDR3 sequences. Note on this clonotype: Its matching antigen is unknown.

Sequencing used naive CXCR3- CD8+ T cells from blood. The subset denotes: CD45RO-CCR7+CD27+CD95- naive CD8+ T cells lacking CXCR3 (TNR3-). The sequence was obtained from a human donor in good health. Some clones in this sample may be carry-over from other donors' samples. This chain links TRBV9 with TRBJ1-1. The CDR3 here is CASSVEDGEAFF.